This entry is about one T cell receptor (beta chain). This sample stems from a study of blood T cell repertoires in COVID-19. Study-wide background: The samples span acute and convalescent COVID-19 from the United States, Italy and Spain. The cDNA or gDNA used as material had been derived from T cells, B-cell-depleted T cells, or PBMCs.

Original processing methods: Estimates of nucleated cell counts were drawn from the amplification of reference gene primers. Sequencing was performed with immunoSEQ multiplex PCR; in TCRdb, only in-frame clones are kept and a portion is missing. Clone size and the V and J calls come from that table; the DNA yielded D and trimming. The sample records some 140,000 clones, roughly 80% being singletons. This CDR3 contains 13 residues. The J segment lost 8 bases and the V segment lost 3 bases, leaving 6 bases of the junction unmatched. Germline V gene sequence: CDR1 KGHSH, CDR2 LQKENI. This clonotype was obtained from an elderly woman with acute or convalescent COVID-19. The chain couples TRBV18 to TRBJ1-2, with TRBD1 identical over 7 bases. Sequenced: peripheral blood. CDR3: CASSPGRGDGYTF. CDR3 DNA sequence: TGTGCCAGCTCACCGGGCAGGGGGGACGGCTACACCTTC.